This paragraph reports one T cell receptor (beta chain). Its antigen is not known. Germline is not matched at one junction end, which may reflect a read error. Germline V lookup: CDR1 MDHEN, CDR2 SYDVKM. This CDR3 is 16 amino acids long. The data stem from a study of blood T cells in healthy people across ages. Study-level results: A roughly linear fall in TCR beta diversity per million T cells was seen with increasing age. With donor CMV status unknown, expanded clonotype changes were possibly confounded.

A second PCR of 7 to 11 cycles used a sample-barcoded 5' primer and a J-beta primer mix. Researchers report that a template-switch adaptor with 12 random nucleotides tagged each cDNA molecule. In TCRdb, the 5' RACE reads were re-called with MiXCR into one record per CDR3 protein. The data show hundreds of thousands of distinct CDR3 sequences, 43% seen once. Peripheral blood was drawn, approximately 9.5 milliliters per donor. This sequence was found in a woman aged 60 to 75 in good health. The chain recombines TRBV28 with TRBJ2-1, with 7 bases aligning to TRBD2. The sample consisted of blood. The chain's CDR3 is CASSPPGLRTHNGQFF. The DNA of the CDR3 is TGTGCCAGCAGTCCGCCGGGACTAAGGACCCACAATGGGCAGTTCTTC. The full variable domain, its missing parts supplied by reference TRBV28 and TRBJ2-1, is DVKVTQSSRYLVKRTGEKVFLECVQDMDHENMFWYRQDPGLGLRLIYFSYDVKMKEKGDIPEGYSVSREKKERFSLILESASTNQTSMYLCASSPPGLRTHNGQFFGPGTRLTVL.